The 13 T cell receptor beta chains reported below all come from one sample, sequenced in a study of T cells in Graves' hyperthyroidism and ophthalmopathy. Amplified regions were TCR beta CDR3 sequences from RNA transcripts. Using the HTBI primer set, a first-round RT-PCR was run on the TCR CDR3. MiXCR, run by TCRdb on the multiplex PCR reads, gives a single entry per CDR3 protein. The data show around 500,000 distinct CDR3 sequences, 11% to 15% seen once. Sample: blood. The source of these receptors is a woman in her 40s with Graves' hyperthyroidism.

The chain combines TRBV11-2 with TRBJ1-2; 11 positions match TRBD1. Losses at the gene ends were 5 bases for V and 5 bases for J; bases not matched to a gene: 13. Germline CDR1 and CDR2: SGHAT and FQNNGV. There are 17 residues in the CDR3. The CDR3 DNA sequence: TGTGCCAGCAGCCCCGGACAGGGGGCGATGGTTGTTTATGGCTACACCTTC. This codes for CASSPGQGAMVVYGYTF.

This clonotype was observed at least ten times. The chain joins TRBV29-1 to TRBJ1-1, with D possibly being TRBD1 (6 bases). The V gene lost 7 bases and the J gene lost 2 bases, with 8 bases spanning the gap. This CDR3 is 11 amino acids long. Germline V gene lookup returns CDR1 SQVTM and CDR2 ANQGSEA. CDR3 sequence: CSDRANTEAFF. The CDR3 coding sequence is TGCAGCGACAGGGCAAACACTGAAGCTTTCTTT.

This clonotype came up many times. This rearrangement joins TRBV12-3 or TRBV12-4 to TRBJ2-1; 7 bases agree with TRBD1. The ends lost 4 bases at V and 3 bases at J; junction bases unmatched: 12. This CDR3 is built from 17 residues. The CDR3 nucleotides are TGTGCCAGCAGTTCCCCCCTCAGTTCAGGGGGCTACAATGAGCAGTTCTTC. Protein: CASSSPLSSGGYNEQFF.

This clonotype turned up a few times. The rearrangement uses TRBV6-1 and TRBJ1-2; unclear D gene. This CDR3 region has 13 residues. Germline values: CDR1 MNHNS, CDR2 SASEGT. Trimming took 7 bases from V and 1 from J, leaving 10 bases between them. CDR3 sequence (DNA): TGTGCCAGCACCCGAGGCCGTAACTATGGCTACACCTTC. This translates into CASTRGRNYGYTF.

This clonotype has ten or more counts. The gene calls are TRBV3-1 and TRBJ2-7, with a weak D call TRBD1 (6 bases). CDR3 size: 14 residues. Germline V gene sequence: CDR1 LGHDT, CDR2 YNNKEL (reference sequence). V was cut by 4 bases and J by 6 bases, with 16 bases left in between. The CDR3 DNA sequence: TGTGCCAGCAGCCGGGACACAAGACTCGGCGAGCAGTACTTC. Protein sequence: CASSRDTRLGEQYF.

This clonotype was counted between two and nine times. The chain employs TRBV20-1 and TRBJ2-7; 9 nucleotides align to TRBD2. CDR1 DFQATT and CDR2 SNEGSKA come from the germline V gene (reference sequence). CDR3 length: 13 residues. V lost 1 base and J lost 6; bases outside the gene matches: 4. The CDR3 DNA sequence: TGCAGTGCTAGAGTAGCGGGAGCCTCCGAGCAGTACTTC. Protein sequence: CSARVAGASEQYF.

V usage is TRBV10-3 and J usage is TRBJ1-2; no clear D. V was cut by 3 bases and J by 0 bases, with 8 bases left in between. In germline, CDR1 is ENHRY, CDR2 SYGVKD. The CDR3 covers 14 residues. The CDR3 reads CAISEAEANYGYTF. The DNA of the CDR3 is TGTGCCATCAGTGAAGCAGAGGCTAACTATGGCTACACCTTC.

This clonotype was seen many times. The rearrangement uses TRBV2 and TRBJ2-1; 12 nucleotides agree with TRBD1. Unmatched junction bases numbered 6, after V lost 4 bases and J lost 8 bases. Germline V gives CDR1 SNHLY, CDR2 FYNNEI. CDR3 size: 15 residues. CDR3 coding DNA: TGTGCCAGCAGTGCCGGGACAGGGGGCTTTGATGAGCAGTTCTTC. Translated, it gives CASSAGTGGFDEQFF.

This clonotype has at least ten counts. V gene TRBV5-1 combines with J gene TRBJ2-3, with a possible D match to TRBD2 (5 bases). V shed 6 bases and J shed 5 bases, with 19 bases lying between them. The CDR3 has 15 amino acids. Per the germline V gene, CDR1 is SGHRS and CDR2 is YFSETQ. The CDR3 DNA reads as TGCGCCAGCACCGAGGCCTACGGGGTTCGAGATACGCAGTATTTT. Translating it yields CASTEAYGVRDTQYF.

In this sample, this clonotype turned up many times. This chain links TRBV7-3 with TRBJ2-7; perhaps D is TRBD1 or TRBD2 (5 bases each). Trimming cost V 2 bases and J 4 bases, with 12 bases left between them. The germline V gene has CDR1 SGHTA and CDR2 FQGTGA. The CDR3 runs 14 residues. The CDR3 DNA sequence: TGTGCCAGCAGCTTATCGTCAGGGACGTACGAGCAGTACTTC. Translating gives CASSLSSGTYEQYF.

This clonotype has at least ten counts. The chain uses TRBV20-1 and TRBJ2-7; tentatively, D is TRBD1 or TRBD2 (7 bases each). Germline V gene data show CDR1 as DFQATT and CDR2 as SNEGSKA (reference sequence). This CDR3 is 13 amino acids long. V was trimmed by 3 bases and J by 4 bases, leaving 13 bases between them. As DNA, the CDR3 is TGCAGTGCTAGTAGGGGGCGGGAGTACGAGCAGTACTTC. Its translation: CSASRGREYEQYF.

The genes are TRBV7-2 and TRBJ1-1; 7 positions agree with TRBD1. CDR1 SGHTA and CDR2 FQGNSA come from the germline V gene. The CDR3 sequence is 20 residues long. The V gene end was trimmed by 5 bases and the J gene end by 4 bases; junction bases not matched to a gene: 25. In DNA form, the CDR3 reads TGTGCCAGCAGCCCTAGCGTGGCTAGCGGGATAGGGGGCGGGTTCACTGAAGCTTTCTTT. Its translation is CASSPSVASGIGGGFTEAFF.

V and J are TRBV12-3 or TRBV12-4 and TRBJ1-2, with 7 bases matching TRBD1. The length of the CDR3 is 13 residues. The J segment lost 7 bases and the V segment lost 6 bases, leaving 8 bases of the junction unmatched. CDR3 residues: CASRKTGTSGYTF. The CDR3, as DNA: TGTGCCAGCAGGAAGACAGGGACATCTGGCTACACCTTC.